Below, one TCR beta chain is given with its context. The antigen is not known. The data derive from a study of shared clonotypes between healthy human individuals. On the study more broadly: Two female and a few male donors aged 18 to 49 were enrolled.

Whole-study findings and limits: Naive subsets usually exceeded memory subsets in estimated richness.

Produced via immunoSEQ multiplex PCR; TCRdb's table is partial and in-frame only. Found here are 640,000 or so clones, 72% of them singletons; the top ten hold under 2%. Germline trimming cut 7 bases from V and 1 base from J; bases unmatched to any gene: 2. The CDR3 covers 13 residues. CDR1 and CDR2 from the germline V gene are LNHDA and SQIVND (reference sequence). The clonotype was recovered from a woman under 40 in good health. This chain links TRBV19 with TRBJ1-1, with 8 bases lining up with TRBD1. The sequenced sample was memory CD4+ T cells sorted from blood. This sample's subset: CD45RA-negative fraction. The CDR3 coding sequence is TGTGCCAGTACTGACAGGGGGAACACTGAAGCTTTCTTT. It specifies CASTDRGNTEAFF.